The next 11 T cell receptor beta chains were all read from a single sample in a study of blood T cell repertoires in COVID-19. Clones were sequenced by immunoSEQ multiplex PCR, and TCRdb holds only the in-frame ones, with some missing. The sample lists about 120,000 clones, 65% to 80% seen once, with under 10% in the top ten. The sequenced material came from peripheral blood. The origin of the receptors is a woman aged 60-70 years with acute or convalescent COVID-19.

This clone was picked up one time. V is TRBV7-2 and J is TRBJ1-5, with D possibly TRBD1 on 6 matching bases. Germline CDR1 and CDR2: SGHTA and FQGNSA. The length of the CDR3 is 15 residues. With 5 bases removed from V and 7 bases from J, the gap between germline ends came to 18 bases. Here the CDR3 DNA reads TGTGCCAGCAGCATCCTCGGGCAGGGGTACCAGCCCCAGCATTTT. Residues: CASSILGQGYQPQHF.

To note about this clone: The same CDR3 can be traced to other DNA sequences in this sample. The chain has TRBV19 and TRBJ1-1; D uncertain. CDR1 is LNHDA, CDR2 SQIVND, per germline (reference sequence). The CDR3 has 13 amino acids. The V gene lost 1 base and the J gene lost 1 base, with 4 bases spanning the gap. The CDR3 is CASSIGGNTEAFF. The CDR3 nucleotides read TGTGCCAGTAGTATAGGCGGGAACACTGAAGCTTTCTTT.

The J gene is TRBJ1-6, the V gene TRBV3-1 (or the pseudogene TRBV3-2), with D uncertain. Trimming removed 1 base from V and 9 bases from J, with 7 bases in between. The CDR3 consists of 13 residues. In germline, CDR1 is LGHDT, CDR2 YNNKEL (reference sequence). DNA for the CDR3: TGTGCCAGCAGCCAAGTATCGGTTTCACCCCTCCACTTT. It encodes CASSQVSVSPLHF.

This rearrangement joins TRBV2 to TRBJ1-2; no clear D gene. V gave up 0 bases and J gave up 4 bases, with 9 bases separating them. The CDR3 is 14 amino acids. Germline lookup yields CDR1 SNHLY and CDR2 FYNNEI. CDR3 sequence reads: CASSEARSTYGYTF. In nucleotides, the CDR3 is TGTGCCAGCAGTGAAGCGCGAAGTACCTATGGCTACACCTTC.

The V call is TRBV29-1, the J call TRBJ2-5; 11 bases map to TRBD1. Trimming at V came to 4 bases and at J to 4 bases, leaving 5 bases not matched to a gene. Per germline, CDR1 SQVTM and CDR2 ANQGSEA. The CDR3 extends over 14 amino acids. The CDR3 DNA sequence: TGCAGCGTTGGGACAGGGGGCCGGAGAGAGACCCAGTACTTC. Translating gives CSVGTGGRRETQYF.

The gene calls are TRBV12-3 or TRBV12-4 and TRBJ1-1; D gene unclear. CDR3 size: 13 residues. V was trimmed by 3 bases and J by 7 bases, leaving 12 bases between them. CDR3 bases: TGTGCCAGCAGTTTTACAGATTCGGTTGAAGCTTTCTTT. It codes for CASSFTDSVEAFF.

The CDR3 DNA reads TGTGCCTGTTTTTCCAGGGGGCGCATGAACTATGGCTACACCTTC. Its protein product is CACFSRGRMNYGYTF. J is TRBJ1-2 and V is TRBV30; 8 bases align to TRBD1. The germline CDR1 and CDR2 sequences are GTSNPN and SVGIG (reference sequence). Trimming took 6 bases from V and 2 from J; bases not matched to a gene: 11. CDR3 length: 15 amino acids.

The V and J genes are TRBV18 and TRBJ2-3; D gene ambiguous. The length of the CDR3 is 18 residues. The germline V and J ends were trimmed by 0 bases and 0 bases, with 16 bases remaining between them. Per germline, CDR1 KGHSH and CDR2 LQKENI. The CDR3 spells CASSPPGYSPPSTDTQYF. CDR3 nucleotide sequence: TGTGCCAGCTCACCACCCGGATACAGTCCCCCTAGCACAGATACGCAGTATTTT.

The chain joins TRBV11-2 to TRBJ2-7; 9 bases are a match to TRBD1. V lost 3 bases, J lost 2 bases, and 2 bases stayed unmatched. The CDR3 consists of 14 residues. The germline V gene encodes CDR1 SGHAT and CDR2 FQNNGV. The CDR3 DNA is TGTGCCAGCAGCTTTGGGACAGGGCCCTACGAGCAGTACTTC. Protein: CASSFGTGPYEQYF.

This rearrangement joins TRBV23-1 to TRBJ1-1, with 7 bases lining up with TRBD1. TRBV23-1 is labeled an ORF, and its function is uncertain. The CDR3 is 15 amino acids. The V gene end was trimmed by 4 bases and the J gene end by 1 base; junction bases not matched to a gene: 6. This chain's CDR3 is CASSPETGRNTEAFF. The CDR3 nucleotides are TGCGCCAGCAGTCCGGAGACAGGGAGGAACACTGAAGCTTTCTTT.

The V call is TRBV3-1 (or the pseudogene TRBV3-2), the J call TRBJ2-5, with D perhaps TRBD1 (6 bases). The germline V gene has CDR1 LGHDT and CDR2 YNNKEL (reference sequence). The CDR3 totals 14 residues. The ends were cut back, 1 base at V and 4 bases at J, with 10 bases in the middle. CDR3 nucleotide sequence: TGTGCCAGCAGCCAAGCGGACAGTTTAGAGACCCAGTACTTC. Its translation: CASSQADSLETQYF.